This T cell receptor beta chain was profiled in a study of blood T cell repertoires in COVID-19. Across the study: In each case, the material was cDNA or gDNA derived from T cells, B-cell-depleted T cells, or PBMCs.

The CDR3 runs 16 residues. Germline CDR1 SEHNR, CDR2 FQNEAQ (reference sequence). The V and J ends lost 1 base and 3 bases respectively, with 10 bases between them. Participants, about 18 to 90 years old, spanned fewer than 30 US areas. The study assigned cohorts using participant-reported clinical history. Profiling relied on immunoSEQ multiplex PCR, and the TCRdb table lists in-frame clones only, not all of them. The table records around 230,000 clones, more than 75% of them present only once. The V and J genes are TRBV7-9 and TRBJ1-6, with D hard to call. The clonotype was recovered from a woman between 35 and 50 years old with acute COVID-19. What was sequenced was PBMCs or T cells enriched from blood (not recorded which). In nucleotides, the CDR3 is TGTGCCAGCAGCTTAGTAACGGGAGACTATAATTCACCCCTCCACTTT. This gives the protein CASSLVTGDYNSPLHF.